One and the same sample provided the 26 T cell receptor beta chains below, sequenced in a study of tumor-infiltrating lymphocytes in oesophageal squamous cell carcinoma. TCRdb redid the calling of the PCR reads with MiXCR, one entry per CDR3 protein. Of 9,000 or so distinct CDR3 sequences in the sample, 60% to 70% were seen once. The material sequenced was esophageal tumor tissue. These receptors were obtained from a female donor with esophageal squamous cell carcinoma.

The chain carries TRBV5-1 and TRBJ2-7; 8 positions agree with TRBD2. The J call could be wrong; TRBJ2-1 is a better fit for the DNA end. This CDR3 region has 23 residues. Germline loops: CDR1 SGHRS, CDR2 YFSETQ. In DNA form, the CDR3 reads TGCGCCAGCAGCTTAGGCCCCCCCCTCCGCGGGGGGATTATTTTGAGCTCCTACAATGAGCAGTTCTTC. Translation: CASSLGPPLRGGIILSSYNEQFF.

The rearrangement uses TRBV7-2 and TRBJ2-7; no reliable D call. The CDR3 runs 13 residues. V was clipped by 3 bases and J by 3 bases, with 9 bases between them. CDR1 and CDR2 (germline): SGHTA, FQGNSA. The CDR3 reads CASSFNSYYEQYF. As DNA, the CDR3 is TGTGCCAGCAGCTTCAACAGCTACTACGAGCAGTACTTC. The variable domain in full, completed from reference TRBV7-2 and TRBJ2-7, reads GAGVSQSPSNKVTEKGKDVELRCDPISGHTALYWYRQSLGQGLEFLIYFQGNSAPDKSGLPSDRFSAERTGGSVSTLTIQRTQQEDSAVYLCASSFNSYYEQYFGPGTRLTVT.

This rearrangement joins TRBV7-3 to TRBJ2-1; D is uncertain. CDR1 and CDR2 (germline): SGHTA, FQGTGA. The CDR3 runs to 13 residues. V was clipped by 1 base and J by 2 bases, with 3 bases between them. The CDR3 spells CASSLNTYNEQFF. In DNA, the CDR3 is TGTGCCAGCAGCTTAAACACCTACAATGAGCAGTTCTTC. Supplemented by reference TRBV7-3 and TRBJ2-1, the full variable domain reads GAGVSQTPSNKVTEKGKYVELRCDPISGHTALYWYRQSLGQGPEFLIYFQGTGAADDSGLPNDRFFAVRPEGSVSTLKIQRTERGDSAVYLCASSLNTYNEQFFGPGTRLTVL.

The rearrangement uses TRBV6-9 and TRBJ1-2, with 13 bases matching TRBD2. The J call may be in error: the DNA end matches TRBJ2-1 better. The CDR3 length is 15 residues. The germline V gene encodes CDR1 MNHGY and CDR2 SVAAGI. This CDR3 reads CASSYTSGGVNEQFF. The CDR3 nucleotides are TGTGCCAGCAGTTATACTAGCGGGGGGGTGAATGAGCAGTTCTTC.

V is TRBV7-2 and J is TRBJ2-3, with TRBD2 identical over 10 bases. The last part of the DNA fits TRBJ2-1 better; the J call may be wrong. In germline, CDR1 is SGHTA, CDR2 FQGNSA. The CDR3 consists of 15 residues. As DNA, the CDR3 is TGTGCCAGCAGCTCGCCGGGACTAGCGCAAAATGAGCAGTTCTTC. This codes for CASSSPGLAQNEQFF.

The J gene is TRBJ2-1, the V gene TRBV24-1, with D hard to call. There are 16 residues in the CDR3. Trimming cost V 1 base and J 1 base, with 10 bases left between them. Germline V lookup: CDR1 KGHDR, CDR2 SFDVKD. Here the CDR3 reads CATSDLGGTSYNEQFF. DNA for the CDR3: TGTGCCACCAGTGATTTAGGCGGAACGTCCTACAATGAGCAGTTCTTC.

V is TRBV10-1 and J is TRBJ2-1; TRBD1 is a possible D gene (5 bases). The end of the DNA is better explained by TRBJ2-7, so the J call may be wrong. The germline gives CDR1 WNHNN, CDR2 SYGVQD (reference sequence). This CDR3 spans 12 amino acids. Here the CDR3 reads CASSVDSYEQYF. Written as DNA, the CDR3 is TGCGCCAGCAGTGTCGACAGCTACGAGCAGTACTTC.

This chain links TRBV7-6 with TRBJ2-7; maybe TRBD2 (5 bases). Gene TRBJ2-1 matches the end of the DNA better, so the J call may be wrong. The CDR3 contains 12 residues. Germline CDR1 is SGHVS and CDR2 is FNYEAQ. CDR3 sequence reads: CASSLSGNEQFF. CDR3 in DNA: TGTGCCAGCAGCTTAAGCGGCAATGAGCAGTTCTTC.

This sequence joins TRBV6-1 and TRBJ2-1, with a weak D call TRBD1 (6 bases). The J call may be in error: the DNA end matches TRBJ2-5 better. Per germline, CDR1 MNHNS and CDR2 SASEGT. This CDR3 has 13 residues. The chain's CDR3 is CASSRHEGGTQYF. The CDR3 bases are TGTGCCAGCAGTCGCCATGAAGGGGGGACCCAGTACTTC.

The genes are TRBV12-3 or TRBV12-4 and TRBJ2-3; a weak D match, TRBD2 (6 bases). The CDR3 runs 13 residues. V lost 6 bases, J lost 0 bases, and 7 bases lay in between. The CDR3 loop is CASSLASTDTQYF. The CDR3 region has the DNA TGTGCCAGCAGCCTAGCGAGCACAGATACGCAGTATTTT.

The gene calls are TRBV7-3 and TRBJ2-1, with TRBD2 matching over 8 bases. V was clipped by 1 base and J by 6 bases; unmatched bases: 5. The germline gives CDR1 SGHTA, CDR2 FQGTGA. The CDR3 consists of 15 residues. Here the CDR3 DNA reads TGTGCCAGCAGCTTAAGACGGGGGGGCCTCAATGAGCAGTTCTTC. It is translated as CASSLRRGGLNEQFF.

This clonotype has just one count. The CDR3 sequence is CASSFWDRVRDTQYF. The CDR3 nucleotides are TGTGCCAGCAGTTTTTGGGACAGGGTCAGAGATACGCAGTATTTT. This chain uses TRBV27 with TRBJ2-3; 9 nucleotides align to TRBD1. Germline V gene data show CDR1 as MNHEY and CDR2 as SMNVEV (reference sequence). Trimming took 3 bases from V and 5 from J; bases not matched to a gene: 6. This CDR3 region has 15 residues.

V gene TRBV7-6 combines with J gene TRBJ2-3; D uncertain. Trimming took off 5 bases at V and 2 bases at J, with 2 bases between the two ends. Germline-derived CDR1 and CDR2 are SGHVS and FNYEAQ. There are 11 residues in the CDR3. CDR3 amino acids: CASSLTDTQYF. The CDR3 DNA reads TGTGCCAGCAGCCTCACAGATACGCAGTATTTT.

The rearrangement links TRBV6-1 to TRBJ2-3; the D gene is possibly TRBD2 (5 bases). Germline CDR1 and CDR2: MNHNS and SASEGT. Trimming shortened V by 3 bases and J by 6 bases, and 7 bases separated the two germline ends. This CDR3 is 12 amino acids long. This chain's CDR3 is CASSDGEDTQYF. CDR3 in DNA: TGTGCCAGCAGTGACGGGGAGGATACGCAGTATTTT.

This clonotype is labeled medium-sized (0.01 to 0.1%). The V gene is TRBV12-3 or TRBV12-4, the J gene TRBJ1-1; TRBD1 matches 11 bases. After removal of 5 bases from V and 3 bases from J, the junction contained 5 bases not matched to a gene. CDR3 length: 15 residues. DNA for the CDR3: TGTGCCAGCAGTCGCCCGGGACAGGGGGACACTGAAGCTTTCTTT. Its translation: CASSRPGQGDTEAFF.

The genes are TRBV7-6 and TRBJ2-4, with D possibly being TRBD2 (6 bases). The J call could be wrong; TRBJ2-7 is a better fit for the DNA end. There are 17 residues in the CDR3. Germline V lookup: CDR1 SGHVS, CDR2 FNYEAQ. The chain's CDR3 is CASSLETEGRNPYEQYF. Written as DNA, the CDR3 is TGTGCCAGCAGCTTAGAGACGGAGGGGAGGAACCCCTACGAGCAGTACTTC.

The chain carries TRBV11-3 and TRBJ2-3; 9 bases map to TRBD1. The V gene end was trimmed by 3 bases and the J gene end by 4 bases; junction bases not matched to a gene: 2. Germline CDR1 reads SGHNT; CDR2 reads YENEEA. The CDR3 runs 14 residues. The CDR3 bases are TGTGCCAGCAGCTTGGGGACAGGGCCAGATACGCAGTATTTT. This encodes CASSLGTGPDTQYF.

This clonotype was counted only a few times. The genes are TRBV7-2 and TRBJ2-1, with 9 bases fitting TRBD2. Germline trimming cut 5 bases from V and 6 bases from J; bases unmatched to any gene: 8. This CDR3 has 15 amino acids. CDR1 is SGHTA and CDR2 is FQGNSA in the germline V gene. The CDR3 spells CASSHLAGYSNEQFF. CDR3 nucleotides: TGTGCCAGCAGCCATCTAGCGGGGTACTCCAATGAGCAGTTCTTC.

This clonotype was observed a handful of times. The chain employs TRBV7-9 and TRBJ2-5; 8 bases align to TRBD1. The closer fit of TRBJ1-2 to the DNA end suggests the J call may be wrong. Germline values: CDR1 SEHNR, CDR2 FQNEAQ (reference sequence). The CDR3 length is 15 residues. DNA for the CDR3: TGTGCCAGCAGCTTAGATAGGACAGGGAACTATGGCTACACCTTC. Translating it yields CASSLDRTGNYGYTF.

As for this clonotype: Germline and junction disagree at one end, which may indicate a read error. J is TRBJ2-4 and V is TRBV7-8; D may correspond to TRBD1 or TRBD2 (5 bases each). This CDR3 region has 17 residues. The V gene's germline CDR1 is SGHVS and CDR2 FQNEAQ. Here the CDR3 DNA reads TGTGCCAGCAGCCGCCTTCGGGTGGGGGACCCTAATTCACCCCTCCACTTC. This gives the protein CASSRLRVGDPNSPLHF. The entire variable domain, with the rest obtained from reference TRBV7-8 and TRBJ2-4, is as follows: GAGVSQSPRYKVAKRGQDVALRCDPISGHVSLFWYQQALGQGPEFLTYFQNEAQLDKSGLPSDRFFAERPEGSVSTLKIQRTQQEDSAVYLCASSRLRVGDPNSPLHFGAGTRLSVL.

This clonotype was counted between two and nine times. The chain is built from TRBV4-3 and TRBJ2-1; 8 bases map to TRBD1. This CDR3 has 14 residues. In germline, CDR1 is LGHNA, CDR2 YSLEER. Germline trimming cut 1 base from V and 4 bases from J; bases unmatched to any gene: 0. The CDR3 loop is CASSQGTGYNEQFF. DNA of the CDR3: TGCGCCAGCAGCCAAGGGACAGGGTACAATGAGCAGTTCTTC.

The chain combines TRBV7-3 with TRBJ2-6, with 11 bases fitting TRBD1. Germline V gene lookup returns CDR1 SGHTA and CDR2 FQGTGA. The trim removed 0 bases at V and 15 bases at J, leaving 10 bases unmatched. This CDR3 contains 16 residues. The CDR3 nucleotides read TGTGCCAGCAGCTTAACGTCCGGGACAGGGGGAAGTGGCCTGACTTTC. This sequence encodes CASSLTSGTGGSGLTF.

The V call is TRBV6-5, the J call TRBJ1-1; D is ambiguous. The end of the DNA fits TRBJ2-7 better, so the J call may be wrong. The CDR3 has 12 amino acids. CDR1 is MNHEY and CDR2 is SVGAGI in the germline V gene. The CDR3 loop is CASCRFGNEQYF. The CDR3 nucleotides read TGTGCCAGCTGCCGCTTTGGGAATGAGCAGTACTTC.

This clonotype has only a few counts. The chain is built from TRBV12-3 or TRBV12-4 and TRBJ2-7, with D tentatively TRBD2 (6 bases). Trimming took off 4 bases at V and 7 bases at J, with 17 bases between the two ends. CDR3 length: 14 residues. This CDR3 reads CASSWASVYNEQYF. CDR3 bases: TGTGCCAGCAGTTGGGCTAGCGTGTACAATGAGCAGTACTTC.

The rearrangement uses TRBV28 and TRBJ2-3, with TRBD2 identical over 8 bases. Per germline, CDR1 MDHEN and CDR2 SYDVKM. V was pared by 5 bases and J by 6 bases, with 4 bases of the junction left unmatched. This CDR3 has 13 residues. This chain's CDR3 is CASSLPGGDTQYF. The CDR3 coding sequence is TGTGCCAGCAGTCTCCCGGGGGGGGATACGCAGTATTTT.

This chain links TRBV6-8 with TRBJ2-7; D ambiguous. With the DNA end fitting TRBJ1-2 better, the J assignment may be wrong. Germline lookup yields CDR1 MNHGY and CDR2 SAAAGT. The CDR3 is 13 residues long. The CDR3 DNA is TGTGCCAGCAGTTACGACGGATCCTATGGCTACACCTTC. As protein: CASSYDGSYGYTF.